Below, one TCR beta chain is given with its context. The data originate from a study of T cell changes during pregnancy in multiple sclerosis. The data were produced by immunoSEQ multiplex PCR, yet TCRdb's version contains in-frame clones alone and is incomplete. The sample lists 18,000 or so clones, 88% occurring once. J was trimmed by 4 bases and V by 4 bases; bases with no gene match: 6. This CDR3 has 15 residues. Per germline, CDR1 SGHRS and CDR2 YFSETQ. The specimen was CD4+ T cells from peripheral blood mononuclear cells, collected in the first trimester of pregnancy. The chain employs TRBV5-1 and TRBJ2-2; TRBD2 matches at 8 bases. The source is a female donor in good health, enrolled as a control in a pregnancy study. The CDR3 sequence: CASSRASGRTGELFF. Written as DNA, the CDR3 is TGCGCCAGCAGCCGGGCTAGCGGGCGCACCGGGGAGCTGTTTTTT.